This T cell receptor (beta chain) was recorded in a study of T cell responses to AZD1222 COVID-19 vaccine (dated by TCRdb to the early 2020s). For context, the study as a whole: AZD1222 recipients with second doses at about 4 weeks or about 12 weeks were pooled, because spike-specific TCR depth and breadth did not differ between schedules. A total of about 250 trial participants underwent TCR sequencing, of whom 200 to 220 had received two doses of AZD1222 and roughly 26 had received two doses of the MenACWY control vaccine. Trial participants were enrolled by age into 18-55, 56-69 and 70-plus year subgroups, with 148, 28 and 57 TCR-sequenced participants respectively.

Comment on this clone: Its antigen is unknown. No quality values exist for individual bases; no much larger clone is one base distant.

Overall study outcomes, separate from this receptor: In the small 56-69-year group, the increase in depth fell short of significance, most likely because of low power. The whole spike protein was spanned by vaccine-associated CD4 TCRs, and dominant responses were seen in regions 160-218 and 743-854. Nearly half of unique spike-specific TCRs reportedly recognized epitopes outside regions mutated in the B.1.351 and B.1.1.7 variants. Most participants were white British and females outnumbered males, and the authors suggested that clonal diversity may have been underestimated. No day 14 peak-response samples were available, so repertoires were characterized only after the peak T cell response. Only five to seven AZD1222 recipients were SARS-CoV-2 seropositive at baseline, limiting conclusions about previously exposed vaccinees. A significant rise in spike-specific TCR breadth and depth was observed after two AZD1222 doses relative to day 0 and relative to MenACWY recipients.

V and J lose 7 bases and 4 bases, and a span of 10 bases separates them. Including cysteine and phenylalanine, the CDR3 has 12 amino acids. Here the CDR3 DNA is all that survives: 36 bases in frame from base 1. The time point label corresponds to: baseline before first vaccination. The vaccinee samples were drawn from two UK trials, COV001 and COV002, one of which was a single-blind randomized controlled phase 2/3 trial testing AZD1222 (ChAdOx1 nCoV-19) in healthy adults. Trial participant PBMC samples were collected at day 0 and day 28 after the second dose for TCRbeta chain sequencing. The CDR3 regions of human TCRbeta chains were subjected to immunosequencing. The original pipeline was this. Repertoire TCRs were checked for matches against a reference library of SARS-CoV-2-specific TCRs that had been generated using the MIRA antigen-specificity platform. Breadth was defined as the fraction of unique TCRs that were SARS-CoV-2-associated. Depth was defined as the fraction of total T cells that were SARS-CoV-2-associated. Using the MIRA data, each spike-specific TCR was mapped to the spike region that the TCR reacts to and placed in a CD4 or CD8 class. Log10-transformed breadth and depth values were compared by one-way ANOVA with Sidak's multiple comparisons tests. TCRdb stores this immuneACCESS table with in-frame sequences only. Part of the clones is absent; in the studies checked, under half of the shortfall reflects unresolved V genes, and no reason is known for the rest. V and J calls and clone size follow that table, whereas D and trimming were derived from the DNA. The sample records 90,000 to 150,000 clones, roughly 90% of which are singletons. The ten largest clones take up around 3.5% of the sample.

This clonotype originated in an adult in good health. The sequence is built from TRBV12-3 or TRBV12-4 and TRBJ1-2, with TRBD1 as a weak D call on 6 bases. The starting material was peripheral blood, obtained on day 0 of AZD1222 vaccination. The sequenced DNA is TGTGCCAGCACCTCGGACAGCTATGGCTACACCTTC. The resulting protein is CASTSDSYGYTF.